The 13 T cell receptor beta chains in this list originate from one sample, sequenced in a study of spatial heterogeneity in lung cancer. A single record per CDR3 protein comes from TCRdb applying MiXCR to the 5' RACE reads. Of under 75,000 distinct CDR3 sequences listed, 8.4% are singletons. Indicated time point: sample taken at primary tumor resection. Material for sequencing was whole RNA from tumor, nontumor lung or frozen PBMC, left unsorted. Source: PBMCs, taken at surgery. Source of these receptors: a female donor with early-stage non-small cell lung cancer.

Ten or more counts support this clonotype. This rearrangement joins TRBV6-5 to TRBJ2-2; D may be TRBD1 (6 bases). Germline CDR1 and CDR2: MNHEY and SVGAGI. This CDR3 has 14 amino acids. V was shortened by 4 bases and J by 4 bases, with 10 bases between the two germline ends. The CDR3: CASSSDRFTGELFF. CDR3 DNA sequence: TGTGCCAGCAGTTCTGACAGGTTCACCGGGGAGCTGTTTTTT.

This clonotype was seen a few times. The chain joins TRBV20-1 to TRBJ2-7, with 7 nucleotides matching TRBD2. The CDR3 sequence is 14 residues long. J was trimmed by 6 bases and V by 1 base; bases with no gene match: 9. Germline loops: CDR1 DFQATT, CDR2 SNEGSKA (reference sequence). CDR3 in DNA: TGCAGTGCTAGAGGACGGGGGGTCCTGGGCGAGCAGTACGTC. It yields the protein CSARGRGVLGEQYV.

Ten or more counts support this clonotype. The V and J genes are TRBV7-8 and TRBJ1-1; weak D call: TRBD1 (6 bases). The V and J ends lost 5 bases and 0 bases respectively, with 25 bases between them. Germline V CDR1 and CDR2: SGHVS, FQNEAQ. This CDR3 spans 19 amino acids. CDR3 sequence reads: CASSHKFEGGGPMNTEAFF. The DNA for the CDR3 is TGTGCCAGCAGCCATAAATTCGAGGGGGGCGGACCAATGAACACTGAAGCTTTCTTT.

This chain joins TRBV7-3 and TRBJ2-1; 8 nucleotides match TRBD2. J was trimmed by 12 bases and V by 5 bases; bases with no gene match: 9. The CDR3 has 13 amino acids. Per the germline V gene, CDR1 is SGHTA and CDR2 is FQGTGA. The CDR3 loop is CASSETQGLGQFF. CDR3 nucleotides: TGTGCCAGCAGCGAAACACAGGGACTAGGGCAGTTCTTC.

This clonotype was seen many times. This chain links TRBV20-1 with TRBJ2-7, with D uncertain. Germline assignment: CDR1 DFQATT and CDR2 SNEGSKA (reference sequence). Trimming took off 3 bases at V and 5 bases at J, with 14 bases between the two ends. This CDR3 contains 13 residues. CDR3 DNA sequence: TGCAGTGCTAGGCGTCCGGCTGGGAACGAGCAGTACTTC. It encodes CSARRPAGNEQYF.

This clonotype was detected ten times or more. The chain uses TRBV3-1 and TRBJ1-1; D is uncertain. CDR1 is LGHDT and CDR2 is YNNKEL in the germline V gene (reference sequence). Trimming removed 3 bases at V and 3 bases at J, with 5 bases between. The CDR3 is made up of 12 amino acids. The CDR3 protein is CASSQVDTEAFF. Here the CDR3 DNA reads TGTGCCAGCAGCCAGGTAGACACTGAAGCTTTCTTT.

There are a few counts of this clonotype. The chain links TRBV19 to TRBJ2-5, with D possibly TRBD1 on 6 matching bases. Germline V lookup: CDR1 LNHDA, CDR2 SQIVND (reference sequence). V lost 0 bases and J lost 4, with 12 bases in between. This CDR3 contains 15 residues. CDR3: CASSIDGRGSETQYF. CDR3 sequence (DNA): TGTGCCAGTAGTATAGACGGCAGGGGATCAGAGACCCAGTACTTC.

CDR3 loop: CASRTTGSYTEAFF. The CDR3 DNA sequence: TGTGCCAGCAGAACCACAGGGAGTTACACTGAAGCTTTCTTT. The chain employs TRBV12-3 or TRBV12-4 and TRBJ1-1; D is possibly TRBD1 (6 bases). V lost 6 bases to trimming and J lost 3 bases, with 14 bases between them. This CDR3 has 14 residues.

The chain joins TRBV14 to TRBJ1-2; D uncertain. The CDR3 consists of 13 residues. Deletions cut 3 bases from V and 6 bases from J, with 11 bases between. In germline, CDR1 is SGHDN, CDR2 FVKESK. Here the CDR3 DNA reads TGTGCCAGCAGCCATTTTCGGACTGATGGCTACACCTTC. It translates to CASSHFRTDGYTF.

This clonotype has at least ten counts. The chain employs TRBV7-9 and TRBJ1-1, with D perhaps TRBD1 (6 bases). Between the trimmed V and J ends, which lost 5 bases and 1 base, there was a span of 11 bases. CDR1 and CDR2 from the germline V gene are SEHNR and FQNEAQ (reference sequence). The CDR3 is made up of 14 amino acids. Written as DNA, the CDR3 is TGTGCCAGCAGCCGGGACACAACGAACACTGAAGCTTTCTTT. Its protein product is CASSRDTTNTEAFF.

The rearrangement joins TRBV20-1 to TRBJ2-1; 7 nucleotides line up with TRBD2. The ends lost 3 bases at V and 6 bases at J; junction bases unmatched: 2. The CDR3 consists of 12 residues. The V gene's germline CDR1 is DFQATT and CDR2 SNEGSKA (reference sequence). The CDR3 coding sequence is TGCAGTGCTAGCGGGGGGACCAATGAGCAGTTCTTC. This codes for CSASGGTNEQFF.

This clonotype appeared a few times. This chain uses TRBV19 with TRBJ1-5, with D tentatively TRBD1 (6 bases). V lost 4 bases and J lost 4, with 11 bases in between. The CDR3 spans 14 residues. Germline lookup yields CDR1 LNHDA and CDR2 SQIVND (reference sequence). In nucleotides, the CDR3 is TGTGCCAGTAGTAACGACAGGCTGAATCAGCCCCAGCATTTT. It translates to CASSNDRLNQPQHF.

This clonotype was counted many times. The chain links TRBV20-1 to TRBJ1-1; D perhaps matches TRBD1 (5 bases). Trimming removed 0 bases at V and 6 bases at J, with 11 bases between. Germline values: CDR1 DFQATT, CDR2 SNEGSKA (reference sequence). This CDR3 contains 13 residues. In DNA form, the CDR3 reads TGCAGTGCTAGAGATCCGGGGGAGTCTGAAGCTTTCTTT. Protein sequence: CSARDPGESEAFF.